Listed below are T cell receptor beta chains from one sample, sequenced in a study of sequential checkpoint blockade in melanoma. TCRdb keeps only in-frame clones here, not all; method: immunoSEQ multiplex PCR. This sample has about 3,000 clones, with roughly 21% found just once. Sequenced here: tumor tissue (inferred from file names), sampled from a patient given nivolumab and ipilimumab in sequence. These receptors were collected from a human donor with melanoma. CDR3s leave out the opening cysteine and the closing phenylalanine or tryptophan. Each record gives: J gene, D gene, V gene, CDR3 protein. A D gene is named only where the DNA matches it firmly.

J: TRBJ2-7
D: TRBD2
V: TRBV11-3
CDR3: ASSLDTYGGGVYEQY

J: TRBJ1-4
D: TRBD1
V: TRBV6-8
CDR3: AISPGQANEKLF

J: TRBJ2-5
D: NA
V: TRBV6-8
CDR3: ASSLKARETQY

J: TRBJ2-2
D: NA
V: TRBV19
CDR3: ASSAQGRYTGELF

J: TRBJ1-2
D: NA
V: TRBV19
CDR3: ASSPRAGSGYT

J: TRBJ1-4
D: NA
V: TRBV6-8
CDR3: ASSQVKNEKLF

J: TRBJ2-2
D: TRBD2
V: TRBV9
CDR3: ASSVVPSGGGGTGELF

J: TRBJ2-1
D: TRBD2
V: TRBV29-1
CDR3: SVERGVGNEQF

J: TRBJ2-7
D: TRBD1
V: TRBV6-8
CDR3: ASSRTGTYEQY

J: TRBJ1-6
D: NA
V: TRBV11-3
CDR3: ASSLVTPLNSPLH

J: TRBJ1-6
D: NA
V: TRBV9
CDR3: ASSFRGVGSPLH

J: TRBJ1-1
D: NA
V: TRBV6-8
CDR3: ASSPTGTEAF

J: TRBJ1-4
D: NA
V: TRBV11-3
CDR3: ASSVEPGRNEKLF

J: TRBJ1-4
D: NA
V: TRBV18
CDR3: ASSSGSSANEKLF

J: TRBJ1-5
D: NA
V: TRBV19
CDR3: ASTQPRDLGWASDFNQPQH

J: TRBJ1-2
D: NA
V: TRBV9
CDR3: ASSLTVAQDGYT

J: TRBJ2-7
D: TRBD2
V: TRBV28
CDR3: ASSPLHGTSGGSSREQY

J: TRBJ2-2
D: NA
V: TRBV5-1
CDR3: ASSQWRPGNTGELF

J: TRBJ2-7
D: TRBD1
V: TRBV5-1
CDR3: ASGYRGSSYEQY

J: TRBJ1-5
D: TRBD1
V: TRBV19
CDR3: ASTSQRDRGNNQPQH

J: TRBJ2-7
D: TRBD2
V: TRBV12-5
CDR3: ASGSGGTFYEQY

J: TRBJ2-3
D: TRBD2
V: TRBV6-8
CDR3: AITPGRGETDTQY

J: TRBJ1-1
D: NA
V: TRBV28
CDR3: ASSPHPAMNTEAF

J: TRBJ1-2
D: NA
V: TRBV28
CDR3: ASSAAGGYGYT

J: TRBJ1-6
D: NA
V: TRBV6-8
CDR3: ASRDAGYNSPLH

J: TRBJ1-2
D: TRBD1
V: TRBV19
CDR3: ASTGGNGYT

J: TRBJ2-1
D: TRBD1
V: TRBV11-3
CDR3: ASSPWGQGLSNEQF

J: TRBJ1-1
D: NA
V: TRBV11-3
CDR3: ASSPTWVNTEAF

J: TRBJ2-2
D: TRBD1
V: TRBV25-1
CDR3: ASGHMGQGDGELF

J: TRBJ1-1
D: TRBD1
V: TRBV11-3
CDR3: ASSSQAGTGRTEAF

J: TRBJ2-7
D: NA
V: TRBV18
CDR3: ASSPASYEQY

J: TRBJ1-5
D: NA
V: TRBV6-7
CDR3: ASGTNQPQH

J: TRBJ2-2
D: NA
V: TRBV14
CDR3: ASSPTRIGTGELF

J: TRBJ1-5
D: NA
V: TRBV19
CDR3: ASSIQGLDQPQH

J: TRBJ1-6
D: NA
V: TRBV11-3
CDR3: ASSLSSPNSPLH

J: TRBJ2-6
D: NA
V: TRBV28
CDR3: ASSYSFSGANVLT

J: TRBJ2-1
D: TRBD1
V: TRBV11-3
CDR3: ASSVFQGAGEQF

J: TRBJ2-2
D: NA
V: TRBV29-1
CDR3: SVAANTGELF

J: TRBJ2-1
D: NA
V: TRBV10-2
CDR3: ATKRVTVHRYDEQF

J: TRBJ1-2
D: NA
V: TRBV11-3
CDR3: ASSLDGTNYGYT

J: TRBJ1-1
D: TRBD1
V: TRBV9
CDR3: ASSPTGATEAF

J: TRBJ2-6
D: NA
V: TRBV11-3
CDR3: ASSFDGRANVLT

J: TRBJ2-7
D: NA
V: TRBV11-3
CDR3: ASSSLNTGNYEQY

J: TRBJ1-2
D: TRBD1
V: TRBV19
CDR3: ASQTKAGGAAYGYT

J: TRBJ1-1
D: NA
V: TRBV11-3
CDR3: ASTRRGESTEAF

J: TRBJ1-1
D: NA
V: TRBV11-3
CDR3: ASSLFSRGPTLEAF

J: TRBJ2-7
D: TRBD2
V: TRBV11-3
CDR3: ASSPWTSGDLLY

J: TRBJ2-7
D: TRBD1
V: TRBV5-1
CDR3: ASSTTGTGVYEQY

J: TRBJ2-7
D: TRBD1
V: TRBV12-5
CDR3: ASTWGSGTGRYEQY

J: TRBJ1-2
D: NA
V: TRBV5-1
CDR3: ASRLKTAGYGYT

J: TRBJ2-5
D: NA
V: TRBV14
CDR3: ASSHGPRETQY

J: TRBJ2-2
D: TRBD2
V: TRBV6-8
CDR3: ASSKEGRLAGYTGELF